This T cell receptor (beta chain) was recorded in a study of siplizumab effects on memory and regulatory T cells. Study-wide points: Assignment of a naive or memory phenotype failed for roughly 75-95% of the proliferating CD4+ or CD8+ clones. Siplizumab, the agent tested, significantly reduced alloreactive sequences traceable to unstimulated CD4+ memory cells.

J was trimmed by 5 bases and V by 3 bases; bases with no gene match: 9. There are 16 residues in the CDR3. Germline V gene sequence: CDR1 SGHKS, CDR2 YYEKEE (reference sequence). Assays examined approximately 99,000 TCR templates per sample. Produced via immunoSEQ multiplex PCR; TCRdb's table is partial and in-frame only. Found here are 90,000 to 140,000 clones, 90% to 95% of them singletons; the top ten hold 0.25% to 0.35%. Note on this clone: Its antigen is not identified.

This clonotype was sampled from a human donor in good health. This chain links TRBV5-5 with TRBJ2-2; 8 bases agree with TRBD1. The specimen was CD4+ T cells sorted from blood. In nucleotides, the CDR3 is TGTGCCAGCAGCTCCCTTTCGCGACAGGGGACCGGGGAGCTGTTTTTT. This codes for CASSSLSRQGTGELFF.